This T cell receptor beta chain was captured in a study of T-cell reconstitution after alpha-beta-depleted transplantation in children (TCRdb year 2016). Regarding the research as a whole: Using TCR repertoire profiling, the study followed T-cell immune reconstitution in a quantitative way in children after TCRalphabeta/CD19-depleted allogeneic hematopoietic cell transplantation. What the research found in general, with its limitations: The frequencies of hyperexpanded clones fell over the following months, and after one year, T-cell counts and TCRbeta diversity were mostly attributed to newly produced T cells. The apparently early recovery of alphabetaT-cell counts about two months after transplant reportedly depended on only several hundred rapidly expanded clones that came from non-depleted graft cells. The high TCRbeta diversity at day 60 in some patients was ascribed to recipient T cells and intrathymic progenitors that had survived conditioning.

In the paper's terms, the treatment or condition label means: allogeneic hematopoietic cell transplantation with graft depleted of TCRalphabeta T cells and CD19 B cells. The transplant recipients were children given TCRalphabeta/CD19-depleted allogeneic hematopoietic cell grafts. Preparation of the library involved PCR. Sequencing instrument: Illumina HiSeq 2500. To normalize quantification of the TCRbeta repertoire, the TCR libraries were built with molecular barcoding that relied on unique molecular identifiers. The public reads were reprocessed in TCRdb via fastp at Q25 and MiXCR, keeping in-frame beta chains. CDR3 protein sequences are deduplicated, and each keeps its most common genes and DNA. This sample is represented by around 800,000 distinct CDR3 sequences; about 16% of them were singletons. Around 5% of the sample goes to the ten largest clones. This clonotype was counted ten times or more. Its recognized antigen is unknown. Base qualities are not at hand, and no much larger clone is one base apart.

The junction shows trimming of 5 bases on V and 3 bases on J, plus 4 bases between the germline ends. Looking up the germline V gene yields CDR1 SGHVS and CDR2 FQNEAQ. The CDR3 numbers 11 residues from cysteine through phenylalanine. Only CDR3 DNA is held: 33 bases, read in frame from base 1. The chain joins TRBV7-8 to TRBJ1-1, with no confident D gene call. This clonotype was obtained from a male patient younger than 18 who had a stem cell transplant for acute lymphoblastic leukemia, so the T cells may come from the graft donor. This sample comprised PBMCs, mostly from graft donor cells, obtained 360 days after TCRalphabeta/CD19-depleted stem cell transplant. The sequenced DNA is TGTGCCAGCAGCCCCCACACTGAAGCTTTCTTT. The encoded protein is CASSPHTEAFF.